This TCR beta chain is drawn from a study of lymphopenia after photon versus proton radiotherapy. The trim removed 0 bases at V and 7 bases at J, leaving 5 bases unmatched. CDR1 and CDR2 (germline): MNHEY, SVGAGI. This CDR3 is 15 amino acids long. Study-level points and caveats: After the lymphocyte nadir, photon-treated repertoires showed oligoclonal expansion, especially of CD8+ Temra cells. Proton therapy kept repertoires fairly stable, unlike photons, which gained effector/memory cells. A bigger post-nadir fall in TCR diversity correlated inversely with survival time in deceased patients.

Remarks on this clone: Its specificity is unknown.

The data were produced by immunoSEQ multiplex PCR, yet TCRdb's version contains in-frame clones alone and is incomplete. The table includes about 40,000 clones, approximately 86% detected once. This chain uses TRBV6-5 with TRBJ2-1, with 8 bases matching TRBD2. The source of this sequence is a woman between 65 and 79 years old with pancreatic cancer. Some clones in this sample may be carry-over from other donors' samples. Sequenced here: peripheral blood, sampled from a patient treated with proton-based radiotherapy. CDR3 DNA sequence: TGTGCCAGCAGTTACTCGAGCGGGAGTCTAAATGAGCAGTTCTTC. Translation: CASSYSSGSLNEQFF.